This entry lists 29 T cell receptor delta chains sequenced from one sample in a study of Vδ1+ human thymocytes. Study findings and constraints: In the thymus, TRG and TRD repertoires looked highly polyclonal with Gaussian CDR3 lengths.

Extracted RNA was reverse transcribed into cDNA. Pooled V-gene forward primers with one constant-region reverse primer generated the CDR3 amplicons by multiplex PCR. TCRdb re-analyzed the multiplex PCR reads via CATT. The sample includes roughly 50,000 delta-chain clones, about 16% of them seen just once. The antigens these receptors bind are not known. What was sequenced was Vdelta1+ gamma-delta thymocytes from the thymus. Subset described: FACS-sorted CD3+ TCRalphabeta- TCRVdelta1+ TCRVdelta2- thymocytes. The receptors shown here come from a boy younger than two who had congenital heart surgery.

This clone was counted a few times. One end of the junction does not line up with germline, which may come from a read error. J is TRDJ1 and V is TRDV1; D gene ambiguous. The CDR3 runs 24 residues. CDR1 is TSWWSYY, CDR2 QGS, per germline. The chain's CDR3 is CALGKLHLAFHPDSYATYTDKLIF. As DNA, the CDR3 is TGTGCTCTTGGGAAACTACACCTAGCGTTTCATCCTGACTCTTACGCCACGTACACCGATAAACTCATCTTT.

This clone has more than one count but fewer than ten. The genes are TRDV1 and TRDJ1; 13 bases are a match to TRDD3. This CDR3 is built from 24 residues. J gave up 0 bases and V 2 bases, and 24 bases lay outside the gene matches. CDR1 is TSWWSYY and CDR2 is QGS in the germline V gene. CDR3 protein: CALGECNQPVLGDTPRLYTDKLIF. The CDR3 DNA reads as TGTGCTCTTGGGGAATGCAACCAACCCGTACTGGGGGATACGCCTAGGCTGTACACCGATAAACTCATCTTT.

This chain joins TRDV1 and TRDJ1, with TRDD3 as a possible D gene (6 bases). Per the germline V gene, CDR1 is TSWWSYY and CDR2 is QGS. There are 19 residues in the CDR3. V was clipped by 0 bases and J by 0 bases, with 20 bases between them. The DNA of the CDR3 is TGTGCTCTTGGGGAACTCTGTACTGGGCGCGCGCGGTACACCGATAAACTCATCTTT. Translating gives CALGELCTGRARYTDKLIF.

This rearrangement joins TRDV1 to TRDJ1; 12 bases line up with TRDD3. The CDR3 is made up of 17 amino acids. Unmatched junction bases numbered 4, after V lost 2 bases and J lost 0 bases. CDR1 and CDR2 (germline): TSWWSYY, QGS. This chain's CDR3 is CALGERHWGIHTDKLIF. CDR3 nucleotide sequence: TGTGCTCTTGGGGAAAGGCACTGGGGGATACACACCGATAAACTCATCTTT.

V usage is TRDV1 and J usage is TRDJ1; D may be TRDD2 (7 bases). The CDR3 covers 22 residues. V was clipped by 4 bases and J by 0 bases, with 33 bases between them. Germline-derived CDR1 and CDR2 are TSWWSYY and QGS. The CDR3 reads CALGGLSYDRYAIRGYTDKLIF. CDR3 coding DNA: TGTGCTCTTGGGGGCCTTTCCTACGATCGATACGCGATAAGAGGGTACACCGATAAACTCATCTTT.

This clone has only a few counts. The chain couples TRDV1 to TRDJ1; weak D call: TRDD3 (6 bases). Germline-derived CDR1 and CDR2 are TSWWSYY and QGS. V shed 5 bases and J shed 0 bases, with 43 bases lying between them. The CDR3 totals 25 residues. CDR3 in amino acids: CALGTPIPSPWGLLWGFSDTDKLIF. For the CDR3, the DNA is TGTGCTCTTGGGACCCCTATTCCCAGTCCGTGGGGGCTTCTTTGGGGGTTTTCGGACACCGATAAACTCATCTTT.

This clone was observed a few times. The chain links TRDV1 to TRDJ1; 13 bases are shared with TRDD3. In germline, CDR1 is TSWWSYY, CDR2 QGS. J was trimmed by 3 bases and V by 0 bases; bases with no gene match: 25. The CDR3 is made up of 24 amino acids. CDR3 DNA: TGTGCTCTTGGGGAACTAACAAAGGCCTTCCTACGTAGTACTGGGGGATACGCCCCCGATAAACTCATCTTT. It encodes CALGELTKAFLRSTGGYAPDKLIF.

The chain links TRDV1 to TRDJ1; D is unclear. With 5 bases removed from V and 4 bases from J, the gap between germline ends came to 17 bases. CDR1 is TSWWSYY and CDR2 is QGS in the germline V gene. The CDR3 is 15 residues long. The CDR3 here is CALGLVGACHDKLIF. Here the CDR3 DNA reads TGTGCTCTTGGGTTAGTGGGAGCCTGTCACGATAAACTCATCTTT.

This clone is a singleton in its sample. The chain joins TRDV1 to TRDJ1; 8 bases map to TRDD2. J gave up 1 base and V 2 bases, and 24 bases lay outside the gene matches. The length of the CDR3 is 22 residues. From germline, CDR1 is TSWWSYY and CDR2 QGS. For the CDR3, the DNA is TGTGCTCTTGGGGAAGCGCACGCAAGCTTCCTACGAATACGCACCGCCACCGATAAACTCATCTTT. This encodes CALGEAHASFLRIRTATDKLIF.

This clone was recorded a few times. The chain recombines TRDV1 with TRDJ1; 11 nucleotides agree with TRDD3. The CDR3 totals 21 residues. Trimming took 0 bases from V and 0 from J; bases not matched to a gene: 15. Germline V lookup: CDR1 TSWWSYY, CDR2 QGS. CDR3 coding DNA: TGTGCTCTTGGGGAACTCTTCCCTCCCCTTGGGGGATACGAGGACACCGATAAACTCATCTTT. It is translated as CALGELFPPLGGYEDTDKLIF.

The chain couples TRAV29/DV5 to TRDJ1, with 10 bases matching TRDD3. Germline CDR1 NSMFDY, CDR2 ISSIKDK. The J segment lost 3 bases and the V segment lost 2 bases, leaving 22 bases of the junction unmatched. The CDR3 sequence is 20 residues long. The chain's CDR3 is CAARDRPGGIRGEYADKLIF. The CDR3 region has the DNA TGTGCAGCAAGAGACCGTCCTGGGGGGATACGCGGGGAGTACGCCGATAAACTCATCTTT.

The V gene is TRDV1, the J gene TRDJ1; D is unresolved. The CDR3 extends over 16 amino acids. Looked up from germline, CDR1 is TSWWSYY and CDR2 is QGS. Trimming left V 6 bases short and J 0 bases short, with 17 bases between. The CDR3 nucleotides are TGTGCTCTTGGAGGACGTGCCCCCCCATACACCGATAAACTCATCTTT. This codes for CALGGRAPPYTDKLIF.

The V and J genes are TRDV1 and TRDJ1; 8 nucleotides align to TRDD2. Germline assignment: CDR1 TSWWSYY and CDR2 QGS. There are 15 residues in the CDR3. The junction had 11 bases not matched to a gene; V was cut back by 3 bases and J by 8 bases. DNA of the CDR3: TGTGCTCTTGGGGAGAACTTCCTACGACTGGGAAAACTCATCTTT. Translating gives CALGENFLRLGKLIF.

The rearrangement uses TRDV2 and TRDJ2; TRDD3 matches 11 bases. This CDR3 is 20 amino acids long. Germline V gene lookup returns CDR1 GEAIGNYY and CDR2 EKD. The V segment lost 2 bases and the J segment 3 bases; nucleotides outside the gene matches: 16. This CDR3 reads CACDIGFGGWGILMTAQLFF. In DNA form, the CDR3 reads TGTGCCTGTGACATTGGTTTTGGAGGCTGGGGGATACTTATGACAGCACAACTCTTCTTT.

This clone has a handful of counts. The rearrangement uses TRDV1 and TRDJ1; TRDD3 is a possible D gene (5 bases). The CDR3 contains 20 residues. The germline gives CDR1 TSWWSYY, CDR2 QGS. Between the trimmed V and J ends, which lost 1 base and 0 bases, there was a span of 24 bases. CDR3 in DNA: TGTGCTCTTGGGGAACGAGTGGTAAAGGGGACCCTGACGTACACCGATAAACTCATCTTT. It encodes CALGERVVKGTLTYTDKLIF.

The chain uses TRDV1 and TRDJ1, with 11 bases identical to TRDD3. The length of the CDR3 is 18 residues. Losses at the gene ends were 6 bases for V and 1 base for J; bases not matched to a gene: 13. The germline CDR1 and CDR2 sequences are TSWWSYY and QGS. The CDR3 DNA reads TGTGCTCTTGGAGAAGACCGGTACTGGGGGATAAGCACCGATAAACTCATCTTT. Encoded protein: CALGEDRYWGISTDKLIF.

The chain has TRDV1 and TRDJ1; TRDD3 matches at 12 bases. Germline V lookup: CDR1 TSWWSYY, CDR2 QGS. The CDR3 totals 22 residues. Losses at the gene ends were 2 bases for V and 5 bases for J; bases not matched to a gene: 24. CDR3 sequence: CALGECNTGGYRGLIEMDKLIF. DNA of the CDR3: TGTGCTCTTGGGGAATGTAACACTGGGGGATACAGGGGGTTGATAGAGATGGATAAACTCATCTTT.

This clone has more than one count but fewer than ten. A read error may account for a junction end that differs from germline. At the DNA level, this CDR3 is encoded by other sequences in the same sample as well. The chain joins TRDV1 to TRDJ1, with 8 bases lining up with TRDD3. The CDR3 contains 18 residues. Per the germline V gene, CDR1 is TSWWSYY and CDR2 is QGS. The CDR3 loop is CALGELYSGGPYTDKLIF. Here the CDR3 DNA reads TGTGCTCTTGGGGAACTCTACTCTGGGGGACCCTACACCGATAAGCTCATCTTT.

V is TRDV1 and J is TRDJ1; D is unresolved. V lost 1 base and J lost 1, with 13 bases in between. Germline CDR1 and CDR2: TSWWSYY and QGS. The CDR3 spans 16 residues. The DNA for the CDR3 is TGTGCTCTTGGGGAACCCAGGGCGGTTCCCACCGATAAACTCATCTTT. Residues: CALGEPRAVPTDKLIF.

This clone was recorded a few times. This chain links TRDV1 with TRDJ1; maybe TRDD3 (6 bases). Trimming took 5 bases from V and 0 from J, leaving 10 bases between them. CDR1 TSWWSYY and CDR2 QGS come from the germline V gene. The CDR3 runs 14 residues. Here the CDR3 reads CALGTWGYTDKLIF. In DNA form, the CDR3 reads TGTGCTCTTGGGACTTGGGGGTACACCGATAAACTCATCTTT.

This clone was observed a few times. The chain uses TRDV3 and TRDJ1, with 12 bases fitting TRDD3. J gave up 1 base and V 2 bases, and 5 bases lay outside the gene matches. The germline V gene encodes CDR1 TVYSNPD and CDR2 GDNSRS (reference sequence). This CDR3 is 15 amino acids long. In nucleotides, the CDR3 is TGTGCCTTTCATACTGGGGGATACCCCACCGATAAACTCATCTTT. Amino acids: CAFHTGGYPTDKLIF.

This clone has just a few counts. This chain uses TRDV1 with TRDJ1; possibly TRDD3 for D (6 bases). Per germline, CDR1 TSWWSYY and CDR2 QGS. Trimming took off 1 base at V and 0 bases at J, with 12 bases between the two ends. There are 16 residues in the CDR3. CDR3 DNA: TGTGCTCTTGGGGAACGGGGATCCTTGTACACCGATAAACTCATCTTT. Amino acid sequence: CALGERGSLYTDKLIF.

This clone was picked up a small number of times. V gene TRDV1 combines with J gene TRDJ1; 8 bases agree with TRDD3. The junction had 18 bases not matched to a gene; V was cut back by 9 bases and J by 0 bases. CDR3 length: 18 amino acids. CDR1 TSWWSYY and CDR2 QGS come from the germline V gene. CDR3 residues: CALLPTPVLGAYTDKLIF. CDR3 nucleotides: TGTGCTCTGTTACCTACTCCTGTACTGGGGGCGTACACCGATAAACTCATCTTT.

The chain recombines TRDV1 with TRDJ1, with TRDD3 identical over 13 bases. The junction had 30 bases not matched to a gene; V was cut back by 4 bases and J by 7 bases. CDR1 TSWWSYY and CDR2 QGS come from the germline V gene. This CDR3 is built from 23 residues. The CDR3: CALGGGSYEGLGDTRQSSIKLIF. The CDR3 bases are TGTGCTCTTGGGGGGGGTTCCTACGAAGGACTGGGGGATACGCGTCAGAGCTCGATTAAACTCATCTTT.

This sequence joins TRDV1 and TRDJ1, with unresolved D. Trimming took 3 bases from V and 3 from J, leaving 14 bases between them. Germline CDR1 reads TSWWSYY; CDR2 reads QGS. The CDR3 has 15 amino acids. CDR3 residues: CALGELGCSADKLIF. The CDR3 DNA follows: TGTGCTCTTGGGGAGTTAGGGTGTTCTGCCGATAAACTCATCTTT.

This clone has only a few counts. The chain combines TRDV1 with TRDJ1; 10 nucleotides agree with TRDD3. V shed 2 bases and J 0 bases; nucleotides not matched to a gene: 9. The CDR3 length is 18 residues. CDR1 TSWWSYY and CDR2 QGS come from the germline V gene. CDR3 in amino acids: CALGETPGGYVYTDKLIF. DNA of the CDR3: TGTGCTCTTGGGGAAACCCCTGGGGGATATGTGTACACCGATAAACTCATCTTT.

This clone was seen a handful of times. The rearrangement joins TRDV1 to TRDJ1; 7 bases match TRDD3. Germline loops: CDR1 TSWWSYY, CDR2 QGS. CDR3 size: 19 residues. With V trimmed by 4 bases and J by 2 bases, 19 bases remained unmatched. The CDR3 region has the DNA TGTGCTCTTGGGGTGGACTTCGTACTGGGGATCTACGTGACCGATAAACTCATCTTT. Translation gives CALGVDFVLGIYVTDKLIF.

The chain joins TRDV1 to TRDJ1; D ambiguous. CDR1 is TSWWSYY and CDR2 is QGS in the germline V gene. The CDR3 runs to 19 residues. V was shortened by 1 base and J by 1 base, with 22 bases between the two germline ends. The CDR3, as DNA: TGTGCTCTTGGGGAACAGCCCCTCGGGTCCCCCTCGTTCACCGATAAACTCATCTTT. It specifies CALGEQPLGSPSFTDKLIF.

The chain is built from TRDV1 and TRDJ1; the D gene is possibly TRDD3 (5 bases). Germline CDR1 is TSWWSYY and CDR2 is QGS. V shed 2 bases and J shed 0 bases, with 13 bases lying between them. CDR3 length equals 16 residues. Here the CDR3 DNA reads TGTGCTCTTGGGGAAATATGTGGGGAGTACACCGATAAACTCATCTTT. This gives the protein CALGEICGEYTDKLIF.